This TCR beta chain was recovered during a study of cytomegalovirus exposure and HLA in healthy donors. PCR employed 60 Vbeta and 13 Jbeta primers. Under the authors' procedure: Tens of millions of unique TCR beta chains, about 11 million of them shared, were counted by a later analysis. Only in-frame clones appear in the TCRdb table, and some are missing; sequencing was by immunoSEQ multiplex PCR. For V, J and clone size, that table is used; D and trimming come from the DNA. The profile shows approximately 170,000 clones, around 85% of them singletons. The source of this sequence is a man in his fifties or sixties in good health and CMV-seropositive. The sample was PBMCs.

The chain's CDR3 is CASSVEGGLNTEAFF. CDR3 coding DNA: TGTGCCAGCAGCGTAGAAGGGGGCCTGAACACTGAAGCTTTCTTT. V usage is TRBV9 and J usage is TRBJ1-1, with 7 bases lining up with TRBD1. The CDR3 length is 15 residues. V lost 0 bases to trimming and J lost 0 bases; unmatched junction nucleotides: 2. Germline assignment: CDR1 SGDLS and CDR2 YYNGEE.